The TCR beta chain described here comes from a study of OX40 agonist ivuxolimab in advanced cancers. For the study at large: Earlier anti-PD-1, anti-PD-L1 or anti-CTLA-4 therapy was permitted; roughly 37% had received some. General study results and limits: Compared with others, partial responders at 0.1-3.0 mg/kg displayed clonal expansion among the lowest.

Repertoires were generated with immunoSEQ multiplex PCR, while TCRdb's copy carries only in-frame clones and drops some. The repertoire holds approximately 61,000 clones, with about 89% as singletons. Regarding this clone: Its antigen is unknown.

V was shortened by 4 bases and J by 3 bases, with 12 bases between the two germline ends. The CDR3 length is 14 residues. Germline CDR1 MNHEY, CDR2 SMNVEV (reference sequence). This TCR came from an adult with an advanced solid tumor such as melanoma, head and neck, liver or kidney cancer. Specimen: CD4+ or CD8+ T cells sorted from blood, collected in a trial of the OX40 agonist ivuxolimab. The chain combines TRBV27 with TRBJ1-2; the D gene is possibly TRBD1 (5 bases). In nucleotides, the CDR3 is TGTGCCAGCAGTTCGGGGGGTGCGGACTATGGCTACACCTTC. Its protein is CASSSGGADYGYTF.